This TCR beta chain was sequenced in a study of shared clonotypes between healthy human individuals. The test was conducted at deep level. The data were produced by immunoSEQ multiplex PCR, yet TCRdb's version contains in-frame clones alone and is incomplete. The table records around 500,000 clones, over 70% of them present only once. CDR3 length equals 16 residues. V lost 2 bases, J lost 0 bases, and 4 bases stayed unmatched. Germline-derived CDR1 and CDR2 are SGHTA and FQGNSA. This receptor was taken from a woman aged 35 to 49 in good health. Some clones in this sample may be carry-over from other donors' samples. The chain employs TRBV7-2 and TRBJ2-7; TRBD2 agrees at 10 bases. Material: PBMCs. CDR3 amino acids: CASSLSRTSGSYEQYF. The CDR3 bases are TGTGCCAGCAGCTTAAGTCGGACTAGCGGCTCCTACGAGCAGTACTTC.